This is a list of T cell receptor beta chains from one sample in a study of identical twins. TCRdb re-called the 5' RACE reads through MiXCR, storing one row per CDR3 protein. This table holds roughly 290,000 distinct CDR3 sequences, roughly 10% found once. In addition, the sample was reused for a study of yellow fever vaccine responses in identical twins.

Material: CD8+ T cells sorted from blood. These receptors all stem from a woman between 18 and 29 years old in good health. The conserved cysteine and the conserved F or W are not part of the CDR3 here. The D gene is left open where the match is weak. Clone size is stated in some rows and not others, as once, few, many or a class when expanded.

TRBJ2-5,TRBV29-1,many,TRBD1,SVENRGQQGETQY
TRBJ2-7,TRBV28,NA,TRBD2,ASRFPPTSGRTYEQY
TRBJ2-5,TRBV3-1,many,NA,ASSPRGFAQETQY
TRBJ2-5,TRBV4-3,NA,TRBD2,ASSQDGGLAGETQY
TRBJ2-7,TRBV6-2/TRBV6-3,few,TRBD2,ASSTYSGLEQY
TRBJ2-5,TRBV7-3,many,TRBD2,ASSSGGGPQETQY
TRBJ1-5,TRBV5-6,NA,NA,ASSFWGSGNQPQH
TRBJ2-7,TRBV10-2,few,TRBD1,ASRDETGGEQY
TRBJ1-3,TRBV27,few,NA,ASSLTNSGNTIY
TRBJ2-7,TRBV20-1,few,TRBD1,SARDEGVGLGQLTYEQY
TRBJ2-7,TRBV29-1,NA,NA,SVRTDLSYEQY
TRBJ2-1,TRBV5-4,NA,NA,ASSLKGSYNEQF
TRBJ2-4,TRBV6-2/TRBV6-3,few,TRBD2,ASSVYLAGSVLAKNIQY
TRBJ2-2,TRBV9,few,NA,ASSVWGGRPGELF
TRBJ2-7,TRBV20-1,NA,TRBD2,SARGMGLAGATHYEQY
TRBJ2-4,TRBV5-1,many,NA,ASSGNQGAGNIQY
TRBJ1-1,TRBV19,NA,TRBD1,ASSMLGQGAGYTEAF
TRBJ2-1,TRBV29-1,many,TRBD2,SVTGAGGHEQF
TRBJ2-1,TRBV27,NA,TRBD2,ASSLYASGIYNEQF
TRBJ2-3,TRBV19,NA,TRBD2,AGIHPRTSGSADTQY
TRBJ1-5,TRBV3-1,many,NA,ASSQELFDQPQH
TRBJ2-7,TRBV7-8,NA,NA,ASSSAPGSGVHEQY
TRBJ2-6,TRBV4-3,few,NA,ASGVAGANVLT
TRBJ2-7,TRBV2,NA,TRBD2,ASSGTSGAYRDEQY
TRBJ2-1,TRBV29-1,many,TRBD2,SGGTSAYNEQF
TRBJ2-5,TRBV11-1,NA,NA,ASSFFPDHIPKGEETQY
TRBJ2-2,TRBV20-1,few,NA,SARPSRHSNTGELF
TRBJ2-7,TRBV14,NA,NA,ASSQSGDEQY
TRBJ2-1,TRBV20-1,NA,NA,SALKEDWNEQF
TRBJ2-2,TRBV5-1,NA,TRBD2,ASSSERGSSGELF
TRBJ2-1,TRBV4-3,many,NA,ASSQATGYEQF
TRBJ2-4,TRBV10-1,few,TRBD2,ASRRGEVGGRAELAKNIQY
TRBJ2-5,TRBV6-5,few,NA,ASSYSWQQSSETQY
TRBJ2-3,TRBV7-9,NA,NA,ASSPEATDTQY
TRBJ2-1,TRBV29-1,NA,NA,SVMSGF
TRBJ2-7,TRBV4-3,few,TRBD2,ASSQVVGGPVYEQY
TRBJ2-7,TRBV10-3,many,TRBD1,AISGGQGQWEQY
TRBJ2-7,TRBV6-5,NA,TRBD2,ASSYGAGRAYEQY
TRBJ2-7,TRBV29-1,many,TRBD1,SVRTGTYEQY
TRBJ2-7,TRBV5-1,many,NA,ASSADGAYEQY
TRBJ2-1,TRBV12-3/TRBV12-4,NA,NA,ASSAQNNEQF
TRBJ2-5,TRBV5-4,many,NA,ASSPGVEVTQY
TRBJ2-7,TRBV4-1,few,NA,ASSPRVGTSSYEQY
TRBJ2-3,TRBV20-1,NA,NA,SAYLMDSLTDTQY
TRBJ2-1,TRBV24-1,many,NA,ATSDSGTWENEQF
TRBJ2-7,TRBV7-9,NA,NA,ASSLDDSTYEQY
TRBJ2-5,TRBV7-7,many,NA,ASSLALSQETQY
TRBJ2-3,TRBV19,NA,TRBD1,ASRMGQGAADTQY
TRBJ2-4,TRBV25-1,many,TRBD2,ASSGTSGRDSLAKNIQY
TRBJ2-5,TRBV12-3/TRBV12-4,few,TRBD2,ASSGRVETQY
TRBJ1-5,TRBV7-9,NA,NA,ASSLVAARPQH
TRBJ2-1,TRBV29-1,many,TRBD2,SVLRTSGYNEQF
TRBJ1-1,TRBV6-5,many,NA,ASSYSTRDTGAF
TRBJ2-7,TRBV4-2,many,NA,ASSQEDGYEQY
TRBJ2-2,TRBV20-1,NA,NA,SAGESGELF
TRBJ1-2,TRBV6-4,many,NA,ASSDSYGYT
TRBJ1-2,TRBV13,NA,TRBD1,ASSPGWDRGIT
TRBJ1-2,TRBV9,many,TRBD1,ASSGGQGYGYT
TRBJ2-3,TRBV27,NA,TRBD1,ASSWRFGTGAADTQY